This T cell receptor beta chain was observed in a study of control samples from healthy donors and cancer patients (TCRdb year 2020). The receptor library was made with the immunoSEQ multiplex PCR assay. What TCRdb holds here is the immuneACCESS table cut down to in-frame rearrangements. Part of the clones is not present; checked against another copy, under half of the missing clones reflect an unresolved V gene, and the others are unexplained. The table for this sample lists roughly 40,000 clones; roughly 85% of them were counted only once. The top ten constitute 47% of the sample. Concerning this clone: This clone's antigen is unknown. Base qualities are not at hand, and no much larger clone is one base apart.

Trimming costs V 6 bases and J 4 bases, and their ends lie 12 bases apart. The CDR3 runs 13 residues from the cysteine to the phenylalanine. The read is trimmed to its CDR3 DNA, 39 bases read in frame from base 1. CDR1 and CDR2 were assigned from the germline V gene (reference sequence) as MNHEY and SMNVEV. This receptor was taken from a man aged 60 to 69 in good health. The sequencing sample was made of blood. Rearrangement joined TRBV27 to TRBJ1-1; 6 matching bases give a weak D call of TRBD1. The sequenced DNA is TGTGCCAGCAGACCAGGGGCGCGCACTGAAGCTTTCTTT. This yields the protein CASRPGARTEAFF.